This record concerns one TCR beta chain sequence. The antigen remains undetermined. TCRdb called the 5' RACE reads again in MiXCR, with one record for every CDR3 protein. Of approximately 240,000 distinct CDR3 sequences listed, over 15% were seen once; the top ten hold about 3.5%. The sample is drawn from a study of T-cell memory formation after mild COVID-19. Study-wide background: In these data, TCR clusters were largely donor specific. Regarding the study as a whole: SARS-CoV-2 specificity of second-wave clones peaking day 37 was unconfirmed.

This CDR3 has 15 residues. V was clipped by 4 bases and J by 1 base, with 11 bases between them. In germline, CDR1 is SGHRS, CDR2 YFSETQ. This clonotype originated in a young man who had mild COVID-19 (a few samples of this study predate the infection). Cell type and time point are not known. The chain couples TRBV5-1 to TRBJ2-2, with D possibly TRBD2 on 6 matching bases. The sequenced sample consisted of PBMCs or a T cell subset sorted from them (not recorded which). The CDR3 reads CASSQLGRNTGELFF. Here the CDR3 DNA reads TGCGCCAGCAGCCAACTCGGGAGGAACACCGGGGAGCTGTTTTTT.